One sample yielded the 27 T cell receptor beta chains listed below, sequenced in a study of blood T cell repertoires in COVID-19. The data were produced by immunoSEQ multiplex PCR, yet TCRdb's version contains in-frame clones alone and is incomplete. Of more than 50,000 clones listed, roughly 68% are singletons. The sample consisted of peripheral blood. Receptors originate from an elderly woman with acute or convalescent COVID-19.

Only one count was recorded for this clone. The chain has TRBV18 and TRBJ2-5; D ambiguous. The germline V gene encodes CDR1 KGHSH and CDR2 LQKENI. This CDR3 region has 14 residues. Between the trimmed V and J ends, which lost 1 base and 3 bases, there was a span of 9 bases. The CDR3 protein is CASSPLVEEETQYF. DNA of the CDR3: TGTGCCAGCTCACCACTCGTAGAGGAAGAGACCCAGTACTTC.

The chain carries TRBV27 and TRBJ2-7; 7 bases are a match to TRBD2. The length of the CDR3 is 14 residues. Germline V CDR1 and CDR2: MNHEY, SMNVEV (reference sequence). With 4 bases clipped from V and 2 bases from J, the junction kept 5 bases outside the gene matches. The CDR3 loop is CASSSSGYTYEQYF. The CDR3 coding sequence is TGTGCCAGCAGTTCTAGCGGATATACCTACGAGCAGTACTTC.

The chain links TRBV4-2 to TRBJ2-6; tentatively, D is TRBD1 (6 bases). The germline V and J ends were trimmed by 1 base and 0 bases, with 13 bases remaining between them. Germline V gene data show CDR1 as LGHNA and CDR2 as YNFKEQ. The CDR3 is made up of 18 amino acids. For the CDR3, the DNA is TGTGCCAGCAGCCAAGTACCGGGACAAGTCTCTGGGGCCAACGTCCTGACTTTC. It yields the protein CASSQVPGQVSGANVLTF.

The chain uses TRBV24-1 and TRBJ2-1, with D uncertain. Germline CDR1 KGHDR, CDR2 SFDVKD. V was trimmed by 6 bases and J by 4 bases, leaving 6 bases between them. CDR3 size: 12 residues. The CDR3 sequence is CATSLRYNEQFF. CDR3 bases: TGTGCCACCAGTCTCCGGTACAATGAGCAGTTCTTC.

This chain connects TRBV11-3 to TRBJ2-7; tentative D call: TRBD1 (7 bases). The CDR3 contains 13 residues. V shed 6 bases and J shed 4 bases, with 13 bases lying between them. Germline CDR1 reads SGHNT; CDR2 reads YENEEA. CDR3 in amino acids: CASSTQGGYEQYF. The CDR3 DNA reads TGTGCCAGCAGTACGCAGGGGGGATACGAGCAGTACTTC.

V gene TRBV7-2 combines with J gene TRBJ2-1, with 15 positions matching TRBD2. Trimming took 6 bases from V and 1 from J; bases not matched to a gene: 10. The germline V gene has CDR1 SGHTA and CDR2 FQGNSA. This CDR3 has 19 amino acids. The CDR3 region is CASRDPGLAGGTSYNEQFF. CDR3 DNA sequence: TGTGCCAGCAGGGACCCGGGACTAGCGGGAGGTACTTCCTACAATGAGCAGTTCTTC.

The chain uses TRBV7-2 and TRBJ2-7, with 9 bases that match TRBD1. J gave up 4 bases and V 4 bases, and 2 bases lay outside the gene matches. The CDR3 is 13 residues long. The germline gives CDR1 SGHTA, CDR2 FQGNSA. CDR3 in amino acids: CASSSQGAYEQYF. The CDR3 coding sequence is TGTGCCAGCAGCTCACAGGGGGCGTACGAGCAGTACTTC.

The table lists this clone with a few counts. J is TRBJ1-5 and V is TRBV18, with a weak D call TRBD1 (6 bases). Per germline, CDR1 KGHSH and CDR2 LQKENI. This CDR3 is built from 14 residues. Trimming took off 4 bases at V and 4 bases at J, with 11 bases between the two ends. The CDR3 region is CASSQDRGNQPQHF. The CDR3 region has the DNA TGTGCCAGCTCACAGGACAGAGGAAATCAGCCCCAGCATTTT.

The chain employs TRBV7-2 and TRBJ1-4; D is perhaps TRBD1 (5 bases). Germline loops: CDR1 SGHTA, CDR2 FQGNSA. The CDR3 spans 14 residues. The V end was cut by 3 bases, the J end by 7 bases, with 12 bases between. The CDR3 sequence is CASSFQTDGEKLFF. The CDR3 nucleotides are TGTGCCAGCAGCTTCCAGACAGACGGTGAAAAACTGTTTTTT.

CDR3 DNA: TGTGCCAGCAGTTTAGGGGGGGGACTGAACACTGAAGCTTTCTTT. Translation: CASSLGGGLNTEAFF. The V call is TRBV27, the J call TRBJ1-1; tentatively, D is TRBD1 (5 bases). This CDR3 is 15 amino acids long. CDR1 is MNHEY, CDR2 SMNVEV, per germline (reference sequence). The V gene lost 2 bases and the J gene lost 0 bases, with 10 bases spanning the gap.

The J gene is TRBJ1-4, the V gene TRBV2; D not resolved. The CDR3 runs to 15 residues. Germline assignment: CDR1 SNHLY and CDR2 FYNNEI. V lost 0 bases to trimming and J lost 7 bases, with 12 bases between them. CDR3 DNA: TGTGCCAGCAGTGAAGCGCGCGGGTGGGTTGAAAAACTGTTTTTT. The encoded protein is CASSEARGWVEKLFF. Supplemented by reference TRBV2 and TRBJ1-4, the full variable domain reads EPEVTQTPSHQVTQMGQEVILRCVPISNHLYFYWYRQILGQKVEFLVSFYNNEISEKSEIFDDQFSVERPDGSNFTLKIRSTKLEDSAMYFCASSEARGWVEKLFFGSGTQLSVL.

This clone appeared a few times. The CDR3: CASIRLELGGEQFF. As DNA, the CDR3 is TGTGCCAGCATCCGACTTGAACTCGGGGGTGAGCAGTTCTTC. The genes are TRBV6-5 and TRBJ2-1; TRBD2 is a possible D gene (6 bases). The CDR3 sequence is 14 residues long. Germline loops: CDR1 MNHEY, CDR2 SVGAGI. V lost 7 bases, J lost 9 bases, and 19 bases lay in between.

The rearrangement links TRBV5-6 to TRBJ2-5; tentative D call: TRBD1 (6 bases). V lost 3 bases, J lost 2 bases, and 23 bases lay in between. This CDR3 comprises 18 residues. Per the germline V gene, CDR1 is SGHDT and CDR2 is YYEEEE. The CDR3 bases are TGTGCCAGCAGCTCAATGGGGGCGGACACCGTTGATCAAGAGACCCAGTACTTC. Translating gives CASSSMGADTVDQETQYF.

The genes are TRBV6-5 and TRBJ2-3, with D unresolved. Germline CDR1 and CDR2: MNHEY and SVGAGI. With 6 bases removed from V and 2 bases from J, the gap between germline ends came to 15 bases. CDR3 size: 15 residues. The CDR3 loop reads CASSPSVTNTDTQYF. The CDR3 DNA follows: TGTGCCAGCAGCCCCTCGGTTACGAACACAGATACGCAGTATTTT.

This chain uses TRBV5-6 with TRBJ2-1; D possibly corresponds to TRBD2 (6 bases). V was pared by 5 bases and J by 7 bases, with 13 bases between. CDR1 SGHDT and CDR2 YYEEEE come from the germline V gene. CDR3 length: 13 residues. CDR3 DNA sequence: TGTGCCAGCAGTTGGACGGGGGTGAATGAGCAGTTCTTC. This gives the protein CASSWTGVNEQFF.

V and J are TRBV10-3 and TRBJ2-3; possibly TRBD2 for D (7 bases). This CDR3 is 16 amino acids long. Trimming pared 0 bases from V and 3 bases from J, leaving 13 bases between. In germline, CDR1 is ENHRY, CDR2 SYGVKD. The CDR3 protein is CAISESRGARTDTQYF. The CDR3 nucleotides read TGTGCCATCAGTGAGTCCCGGGGGGCAAGGACAGATACGCAGTATTTT.

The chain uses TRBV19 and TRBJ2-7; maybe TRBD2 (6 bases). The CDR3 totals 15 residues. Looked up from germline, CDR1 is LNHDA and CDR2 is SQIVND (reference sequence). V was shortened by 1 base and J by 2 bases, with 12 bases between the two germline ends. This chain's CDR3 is CASSIATSNTYEQYF. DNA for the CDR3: TGTGCCAGTAGTATAGCTACTAGCAATACCTACGAGCAGTACTTC.

The chain's CDR3 is CASGHPSGRARNEQFF. CDR3 nucleotide sequence: TGTGCTAGTGGTCACCCTAGCGGGAGGGCCCGGAATGAGCAGTTCTTC. The V and J genes are TRBV12-5 and TRBJ2-1; TRBD2 agrees at 12 bases. This CDR3 is 16 amino acids long. Trimming at V came to 5 bases and at J to 7 bases, leaving 9 bases not matched to a gene. Germline V lookup: CDR1 LGHNT, CDR2 FRNRAP.

DNA of the CDR3: TGTGCCAGCAGTGTCCCGGGGACGAACACCGGGGAGCTGTTTTTT. This encodes CASSVPGTNTGELFF. The rearrangement uses TRBV2 and TRBJ2-2, with D possibly TRBD2 on 5 matching bases. Trimming shortened V by 4 bases and J by 0 bases, and 9 bases separated the two germline ends. The CDR3 totals 15 residues. CDR1 is SNHLY, CDR2 FYNNEI, per germline.

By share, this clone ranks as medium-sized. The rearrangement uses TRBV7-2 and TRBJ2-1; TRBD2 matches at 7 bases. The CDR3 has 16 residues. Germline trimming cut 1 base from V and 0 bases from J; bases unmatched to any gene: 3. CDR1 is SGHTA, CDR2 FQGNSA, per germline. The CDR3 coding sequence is TGTGCCAGCAGCTTAGTGGGCGGGAGCTCCTACAATGAGCAGTTCTTC. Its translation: CASSLVGGSSYNEQFF.

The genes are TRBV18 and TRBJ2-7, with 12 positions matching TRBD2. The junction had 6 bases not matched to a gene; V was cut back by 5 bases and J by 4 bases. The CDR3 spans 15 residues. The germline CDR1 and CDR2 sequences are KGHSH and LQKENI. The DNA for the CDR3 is TGTGCCAGCTCATGGCCGACTAGCGGGAGTTACGAGCAGTACTTC. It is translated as CASSWPTSGSYEQYF.

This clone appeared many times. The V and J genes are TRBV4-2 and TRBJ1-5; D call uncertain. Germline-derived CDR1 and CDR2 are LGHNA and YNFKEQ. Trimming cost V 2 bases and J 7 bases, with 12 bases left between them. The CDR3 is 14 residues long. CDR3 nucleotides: TGTGCCAGCAGCCAAATCGGCGGGGAACAGCCCCAGCATTTT. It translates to CASSQIGGEQPQHF.

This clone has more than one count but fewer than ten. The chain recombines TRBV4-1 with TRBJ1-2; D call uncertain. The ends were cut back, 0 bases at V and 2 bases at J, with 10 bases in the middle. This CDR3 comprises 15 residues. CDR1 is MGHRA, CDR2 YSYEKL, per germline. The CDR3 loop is CASSQESGRNYGYTF. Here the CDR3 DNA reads TGCGCCAGCAGCCAAGAGAGTGGCAGGAACTATGGCTACACCTTC.

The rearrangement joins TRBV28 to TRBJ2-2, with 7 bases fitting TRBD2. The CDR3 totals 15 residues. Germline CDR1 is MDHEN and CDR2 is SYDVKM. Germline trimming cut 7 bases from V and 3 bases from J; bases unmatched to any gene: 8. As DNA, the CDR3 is TGTGCCAGCACTCCGGCTGGGAGGGACACCGGGGAGCTGTTTTTT. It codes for CASTPAGRDTGELFF.

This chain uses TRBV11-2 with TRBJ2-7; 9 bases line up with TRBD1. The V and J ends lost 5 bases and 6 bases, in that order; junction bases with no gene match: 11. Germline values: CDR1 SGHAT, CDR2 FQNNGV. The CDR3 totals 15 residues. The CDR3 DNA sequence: TGTGCCAGCAGCCCCCTAGGGACAGGGCGGTCCGAGCAGTACTTC. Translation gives CASSPLGTGRSEQYF.

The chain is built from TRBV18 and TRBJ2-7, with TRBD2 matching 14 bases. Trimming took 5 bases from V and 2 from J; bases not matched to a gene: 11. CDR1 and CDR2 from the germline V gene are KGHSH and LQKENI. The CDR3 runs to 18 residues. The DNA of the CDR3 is TGTGCCAGCTCAATTGCCGGGACTAGCGGGAGTTCCCCCTACGAGCAGTACTTC. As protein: CASSIAGTSGSSPYEQYF.

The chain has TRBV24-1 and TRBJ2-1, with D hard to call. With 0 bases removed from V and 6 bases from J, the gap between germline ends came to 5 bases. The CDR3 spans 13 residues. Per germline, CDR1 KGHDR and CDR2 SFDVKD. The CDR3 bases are TGTGCCACCAGTGATTTGAGCGTCAATGAGCAGTTCTTC. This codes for CATSDLSVNEQFF.